Given below is one TCR beta chain in context. The data belong to a study of metastatic and nonmetastatic thyroid tumors. MiXCR re-clonotyped the PCR reads for TCRdb. The data show just over 14,000 clones, about 3.5% seen once. V was cut by 2 bases and J by 1 base, with 8 bases left in between. This CDR3 comprises 14 residues. Germline CDR1 MDHEN, CDR2 SYDVKM. No patient received treatment before thyroid surgery. The chain recombines TRBV28 with TRBJ2-5, with D possibly TRBD1 on 5 matching bases. Sequencing used tumor tissue. This receptor was obtained from a female donor with papillary thyroid cancer or a benign thyroid nodule (not recorded which). Some clones in this sample may be carry-over from other donors' samples. CDR3 amino acids: CASSLSRAQETQYF. CDR3 DNA: TGTGCCAGCAGTTTAAGCAGGGCCCAAGAGACCCAGTACTTC.